Listed below are T cell receptor beta chains from one sample, sequenced in a study of T cells expressing NK-cell markers. TCRdb reprocessed the 5' RACE reads and keeps a single row for each CDR3 protein, giving no DNA. Listed are 350,000 to 450,000 distinct CDR3 sequences; over 4% falls within the top ten. The sample consisted of blood T cells: a sorted CD56 or NKG2C T cell subset, CD4+ or CD8+ T cells, or bulk PBMC T cells (not recorded which). The receptors stem from a man aged 18 to 70 in good health. CDR3s include the opening cysteine and the closing phenylalanine or tryptophan.

TRBV5-1	TRBJ2-3	14	CASSLAPSTDTQYF
TRBV7-2	TRBJ1-1	15	CASSLRAAGRTEAFF
TRBV6-1	TRBJ2-2	13	CASRQGNTGELFF
TRBV7-8	TRBJ2-1	14	CASSWAETTNEQFF
TRBV10-3	TRBJ2-3	13	CAISESGGNTQYF
TRBV7-9	TRBJ1-6	15	CASSTDRDYNSPLHF
TRBV6-1	TRBJ2-7	14	CASSDSSSVSEQYF
TRBV24-1	TRBJ2-5	16	CATSDYLGDRGETQYF
TRBV12-3/TRBV12-4	TRBJ2-4	15	CASSNRELAKNIQYF
TRBV4-1	TRBJ2-1	16	CASSQEKIITSNEQFF
TRBV10-3	TRBJ1-2	15	CAISVTGGINYGYTF
TRBV28	TRBJ1-2	12	CASRADPYGYTF
TRBV5-1	TRBJ2-1	16	CASSGISGTGIDEQFF
TRBV2	TRBJ2-3	14	CASIRTGYTDTQYF
TRBV20-1	TRBJ2-1	12	CSVTRDPHEQFF
TRBV6-4	TRBJ2-7	15	CASSLLPGQGYEQYF
TRBV2	TRBJ2-5	14	CASSRTKNRETQYF
TRBV24-1	TRBJ2-1	16	CATSDLQRAEVNEQFF
TRBV30	TRBJ2-7	12	CAWSLTGYKQYF
TRBV5-1	TRBJ1-2	16	CASSLGPDRGNYGYTF
TRBV7-8	TRBJ1-6	12	CASSLDASPLHF
TRBV6-1	TRBJ2-1	15	CASSATGGTGNEQFF
TRBV5-6	TRBJ1-1	13	CASSLIGATEAFF
TRBV10-3	TRBJ2-1	16	CAIRSPSFSSYNEQFF
TRBV20-1	TRBJ2-2	14	CSASLAGLNGELFF
TRBV7-3	TRBJ2-3	16	CASSPGHSVSTDTQYF
TRBV15	TRBJ2-3	17	CATSRDFRVIGADTQYF
TRBV20-1	TRBJ1-5	13	CSARKTGLQPQHF
TRBV5-1	TRBJ2-5	16	CASRTGPRTIQETQYF
TRBV7-9	TRBJ1-5	17	CASSLGTGGYSNQPQHF
TRBV6-1	TRBJ2-7	15	CASRHKDRGAYEQYF
TRBV12-3/TRBV12-4	TRBJ2-7	13	CASNLGGTYEQYF
TRBV20-1	TRBJ1-6	15	CSARESLDYNSPLHF
TRBV5-1	TRBJ2-5	14	CASSNQGAVETQYF
TRBV20-1	TRBJ2-7	17	CSARDYGLAGGSYEQYF
TRBV10-3	TRBJ2-3	17	CAISARLAGGSTDTQYF
TRBV2	TRBJ1-1	12	CASSVRDSQAFF
TRBV6-1	TRBJ1-6	15	CASSQVWSSNSPLHF
TRBV23-1	TRBJ2-2	17	CASSPLPPGGRTGELFF
TRBV11-2	TRBJ2-3	17	CASSSSSGGASGDTQYF
TRBV12-3/TRBV12-4	TRBJ2-2	16	CASSLEGLRGTGELFF
TRBV14	TRBJ2-2	13	CASSQDSTGELFF
TRBV6-2/TRBV6-3	TRBJ1-2	15	CASSADRGWLDGYTF
TRBV6-2/TRBV6-3	TRBJ1-2	20	CASSSALGRLARISNYGYTF
TRBV12-3/TRBV12-4	TRBJ2-3	20	CASRPGAGTGHSPAPDTQYF